These 2 T cell receptor beta chains were all obtained from the same sample, sequenced in a study of control samples from healthy donors and cancer patients. The assay was immunoSEQ multiplex PCR, and TCRdb's table has in-frame clones only and misses some. Of about 130,000 clones in the sample, more than 90% are singletons; the top ten hold less than 7%. Sequencing was performed on blood. Receptor source: a man aged 18 to 30 in good health.

The rearrangement uses TRBV24-1 and TRBJ2-3, with a tentative D call TRBD1 (6 bases). The germline V gene encodes CDR1 KGHDR and CDR2 SFDVKD. The CDR3 is 15 amino acids. V lost 3 bases, J lost 5 bases, and 14 bases lay in between. Written as DNA, the CDR3 is TGTGCCACCAGTGATGGGGACACCGCGGGAGATACGCAGTATTTT. Translation: CATSDGDTAGDTQYF.

This chain connects TRBV13 to TRBJ1-2; D gene unclear. This CDR3 region has 14 residues. CDR1 and CDR2 from the germline V gene are PRHDT and FYEKMQ (reference sequence). The ends were cut back, 4 bases at V and 4 bases at J, with 13 bases in the middle. CDR3 in DNA: TGTGCCAGCAGCTCCGGACTGCTGGTCTATGGCTACACCTTC. This gives the protein CASSSGLLVYGYTF.